This T cell receptor (beta chain) was sequenced in a study of T cells in Graves' hyperthyroidism and ophthalmopathy. Trimming took 0 bases from V and 0 from J, leaving 18 bases between them. The CDR3 has 18 amino acids. In germline, CDR1 is MNHNS, CDR2 SASEGT. What was amplified from RNA transcripts were TCR beta CDR3 regions. The HTBI primer set was used in a first-round RT-PCR of the TCR CDR3. MiXCR was run by TCRdb on the multiplex PCR reads, yielding one entry per CDR3 protein. The sample yields about 610,000 distinct CDR3 sequences, under 15% seen once. This receptor was identified in a woman between 40 and 55 years old with Graves' ophthalmopathy. The V gene is TRBV6-1, the J gene TRBJ2-7; the D gene is possibly TRBD2 (5 bases). Sequencing was performed on blood. CDR3 protein: CASSEAPMEAALSYEQYF. In DNA, the CDR3 is TGTGCCAGCAGTGAAGCTCCGATGGAGGCAGCGCTCTCCTACGAGCAGTACTTC.